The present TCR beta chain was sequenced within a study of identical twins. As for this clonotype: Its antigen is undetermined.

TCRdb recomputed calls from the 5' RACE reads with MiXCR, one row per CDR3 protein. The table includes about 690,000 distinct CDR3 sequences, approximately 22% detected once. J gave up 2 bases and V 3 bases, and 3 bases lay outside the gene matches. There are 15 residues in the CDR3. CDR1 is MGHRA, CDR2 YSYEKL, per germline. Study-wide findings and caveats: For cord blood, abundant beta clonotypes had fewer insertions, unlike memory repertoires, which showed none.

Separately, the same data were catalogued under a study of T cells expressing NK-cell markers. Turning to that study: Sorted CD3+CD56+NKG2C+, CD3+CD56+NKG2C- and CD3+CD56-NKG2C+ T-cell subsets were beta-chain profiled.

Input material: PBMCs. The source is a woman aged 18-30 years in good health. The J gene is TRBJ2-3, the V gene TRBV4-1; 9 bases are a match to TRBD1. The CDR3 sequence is CASSQGDRDTDTQYF. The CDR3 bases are TGCGCCAGCAGCCAGGGGGACAGGGACACAGATACGCAGTATTTT.